The 32 T cell receptor beta chains reported below all come from one sample, sequenced in a study of cytotoxic CD8 clonotypes in ibrutinib-treated CLL. Assay used: immunoSEQ multiplex PCR; TCRdb lists only in-frame clones, some missing. The data hold some 150,000 clones, with 70% to 85% observed a single time. Sample: PBMCs, taken after 12 months of ibrutinib treatment. The receptors were sampled from a human donor with chronic lymphocytic leukemia.

This clone has more than one count but fewer than ten. The chain couples TRBV5-8 to TRBJ2-2, with 11 positions matching TRBD1. The CDR3 is made up of 14 amino acids. Germline CDR1 SGHTS, CDR2 YDEGEE. V was pared by 7 bases and J by 7 bases, with 6 bases of the junction left unmatched. CDR3 sequence (DNA): TGTGCCAGCGCGGACAGGGGGCGCGTCGGGGAGCTGTTTTTT. It yields the protein CASADRGRVGELFF. Full variable domain (outside the CDR3, taken from reference TRBV5-8 and TRBJ2-2): EAGVTQSPTHLIKTRGQQATLRCSPISGHTSVYWYQQALGLGLQFLLWYDEGEERNRGNFPPRFSGRQFPNYSSELNVNALELEDSALYLCASADRGRVGELFFGEGSRLTVL.

This sequence joins TRBV25-1 and TRBJ2-5, with 13 nucleotides matching TRBD2. The J call may be mistaken, given a closer DNA end match to TRBJ2-7. CDR3 length equals 18 residues. Germline CDR1 MGHDK, CDR2 SYGVNS. CDR3 in DNA: TGTGCCAGCAGTGAAGGGGGAACTAGCGGGAGGGCCGCCTACGAGCAGTACTTC. It yields the protein CASSEGGTSGRAAYEQYF.

The J gene is TRBJ1-5, the V gene TRBV27; weak D call: TRBD1 (5 bases). V was shortened by 3 bases and J by 1 base, with 10 bases between the two germline ends. This CDR3 spans 15 amino acids. Germline-derived CDR1 and CDR2 are MNHEY and SMNVEV (reference sequence). The CDR3 sequence is CASSFFGGSNQPQHF. Written as DNA, the CDR3 is TGTGCCAGCAGTTTTTTCGGGGGGAGCAATCAGCCCCAGCATTTT.

The chain links TRBV4-1 to TRBJ2-2, with 14 bases lining up with TRBD2. Germline V gene sequence: CDR1 MGHRA, CDR2 YSYEKL. The CDR3 runs to 18 residues. The ends lost 1 base at V and 4 bases at J; junction bases unmatched: 5. The CDR3 sequence: CASSQGGLAGVGTGELFF. The CDR3 DNA reads as TGCGCCAGCAGCCAAGGGGGACTAGCGGGAGTTGGCACCGGGGAGCTGTTTTTT.

This chain connects TRBV11-2 to TRBJ2-5; D may be TRBD1 (6 bases). CDR3 length: 15 amino acids. Germline loops: CDR1 SGHAT, CDR2 FQNNGV. V lost 5 bases and J lost 2, with 15 bases in between. CDR3 residues: CASSILWDTQETQYF. In nucleotides, the CDR3 is TGTGCCAGCAGCATACTCTGGGACACACAAGAGACCCAGTACTTC.

This clone was counted a single time. V usage is TRBV5-1 and J usage is TRBJ1-3; TRBD1 is a possible D gene (6 bases). The CDR3 loop spans 16 amino acids. V was cut by 4 bases and J by 2 bases, with 16 bases left in between. The germline CDR1 and CDR2 sequences are SGHRS and YFSETQ. DNA of the CDR3: TGCGCCAGCAGCCCTACAGGGACTGGCCCTGGAAACACCATATATTTT. Amino acid sequence: CASSPTGTGPGNTIYF.

The gene calls are TRBV18 and TRBJ2-5; D unclear. This CDR3 has 16 residues. The germline gives CDR1 KGHSH, CDR2 LQKENI. Trimming left V 6 bases short and J 2 bases short, with 19 bases between. The CDR3 here is CASSHLIGHFQETQYF. CDR3 sequence (DNA): TGTGCCAGCTCTCATTTAATAGGGCATTTTCAAGAGACCCAGTACTTC.

This sequence joins TRBV21-1 and TRBJ1-2; TRBD1, the table's D call, was not compared with the DNA. TRBV21-1 is classified as a pseudogene. This CDR3 has 14 residues. CDR3 amino acids: CASSKLCRIYGYTF. Written as DNA, the CDR3 is TGTGCCAGCAGCAAGTTATGCAGGATCTATGGCTACACCTTC.

The CDR3: CASSLSWAMRTGFFYEQYF. DNA for the CDR3: TGTGCCAGCAGTTTATCGTGGGCAATGAGGACAGGGTTTTTTTACGAGCAGTACTTC. The chain links TRBV27 to TRBJ2-7; 8 bases fit TRBD1. This CDR3 comprises 19 residues. V lost 0 bases to trimming and J lost 4 bases; unmatched junction nucleotides: 17. Germline V gives CDR1 MNHEY, CDR2 SMNVEV (reference sequence).

On this clone: A junction end diverges from the germline sequence, so it may reflect a read error. The V and J genes are TRBV10-3 and TRBJ1-2; weak D call: TRBD1 (5 bases). Per germline, CDR1 ENHRY and CDR2 SYGVKD. The CDR3 length is 13 residues. The CDR3 coding sequence is TGTGCCAGCAGTCGGACACAGAACTATGGCTACACCTTC. Its translation: CASSRTQNYGYTF.

The chain joins TRBV7-9 to TRBJ2-7, with a weak D call TRBD1 (6 bases). Trimming stripped 0 bases from V and 3 bases from J, with 9 bases between. In germline, CDR1 is SEHNR, CDR2 FQNEAQ (reference sequence). The CDR3 has 14 residues. This chain's CDR3 is CASSLATGIYEQYF. In nucleotides, the CDR3 is TGTGCCAGCAGCTTAGCGACAGGAATCTACGAGCAGTACTTC. The entire variable domain, with the rest obtained from reference TRBV7-9 and TRBJ2-7, is as follows: DTGVSQNPRHKITKRGQNVTFRCDPISEHNRLYWYRQTLGQGPEFLTYFQNEAQLEKSRLLSDRFSAERPKGSFSTLEIQRTEQGDSAMYLCASSLATGIYEQYFGPGTRLTVT.

The V gene is TRBV27, the J gene TRBJ1-2, with D perhaps matching TRBD1 (5 bases). Deletions cut 5 bases from V and 2 bases from J, with 15 bases between. The CDR3 is 15 residues long. Germline V gene data show CDR1 as MNHEY and CDR2 as SMNVEV (reference sequence). The CDR3 nucleotides read TGTGCCAGCAGTCCCGGTCAGGGAGGAAACTATGGCTACACCTTC. Translating it yields CASSPGQGGNYGYTF.

With respect to this clone: The sample holds other DNA sequences that translate to the same CDR3. V usage is TRBV2 and J usage is TRBJ1-1; possible D gene TRBD1, 5 bases. Trimming removed 2 bases from V and 1 base from J, with 5 bases in between. CDR1 SNHLY and CDR2 FYNNEI come from the germline V gene. This CDR3 has 13 residues. As DNA, the CDR3 is TGTGCCAGCAGTGAACAGGGGAACACTGAAGCTTTCTTT. Its protein is CASSEQGNTEAFF.

This chain links TRBV2 with TRBJ1-2, with D unresolved. Trimming left V 6 bases short and J 7 bases short, with 15 bases between. The germline CDR1 and CDR2 sequences are SNHLY and FYNNEI. The CDR3 has 13 residues. In DNA, the CDR3 is TGTGCCAGCAGCCAGATTCAGGCAGGTGGCTACACCTTC. It specifies CASSQIQAGGYTF.

The chain combines TRBV21-1 with TRBJ2-2. TRBV21-1 is a pseudogene. The CDR3 totals 20 residues. The CDR3: CASSKALEPGTPSFDGELFF. CDR3 coding DNA: TGTGCCAGCAGCAAAGCGCTTGAGCCCGGGACGCCCTCGTTTGACGGGGAGCTGTTTTTT.

The J gene is TRBJ2-7, the V gene TRBV9; a weak D match, TRBD1 (6 bases). Germline loops: CDR1 SGDLS, CDR2 YYNGEE. Trimming removed 3 bases from V and 4 bases from J, with 14 bases in between. The CDR3 is made up of 14 amino acids. The CDR3 sequence is CASSARVDSYEQYF. Here the CDR3 DNA reads TGTGCCAGCAGCGCCAGAGTGGACAGTTACGAGCAGTACTTC.

This clone is a singleton in its sample. The rearrangement uses TRBV13 and TRBJ1-5, with D tentatively TRBD1 (6 bases). Germline CDR1 PRHDT, CDR2 FYEKMQ (reference sequence). The CDR3 totals 14 residues. The V end lost 6 bases, the J end lost 2 bases, and 11 bases lay between the germline ends. The CDR3 DNA reads as TGTGCCAGCAGTATGGGGGCAGGCAATCAGCCCCAGCATTTT. Its translation is CASSMGAGNQPQHF.

This clone appeared once. The chain is built from TRBV5-1 and TRBJ2-3; 11 bases fit TRBD2. V shed 0 bases, J shed 5 bases, and the junction held 8 bases outside the gene matches. CDR3 size: 17 residues. Germline V gives CDR1 SGHRS, CDR2 YFSETQ. CDR3 in DNA: TGCGCCAGCAGCTTGGCCTCTTTAGCGGGAGGGTTAGATACGCAGTATTTT. Translating it yields CASSLASLAGGLDTQYF.

The J gene is TRBJ2-7, the V gene TRBV6-5; D unclear. Trimming cost V 1 base and J 0 bases, with 7 bases left between them. This CDR3 has 14 amino acids. CDR1 and CDR2 (germline): MNHEY, SVGAGI. The CDR3 reads CASSYLDPSYEQYF. CDR3 nucleotide sequence: TGTGCCAGCAGTTACTTAGACCCCTCCTACGAGCAGTACTTC.

V is TRBV2 and J is TRBJ2-2, with D perhaps TRBD1 (6 bases). The V gene's germline CDR1 is SNHLY and CDR2 FYNNEI. V lost 2 bases and J 3 bases, leaving 7 bases between the germline ends. The CDR3 is made up of 14 amino acids. CDR3 loop: CASSEQGYTGELFF. CDR3 coding DNA: TGTGCCAGCAGTGAACAGGGGTACACCGGGGAGCTGTTTTTT.

Here the CDR3 DNA reads TGTGCCAGCAGCGAAGACCGAGACAGGGTAACTTCACCCCTCCACTTT. Translating gives CASSEDRDRVTSPLHF. The chain couples TRBV5-4 to TRBJ1-6; 7 bases are a match to TRBD1. Germline V gene data show CDR1 as SGHNT and CDR2 as YYREEE (reference sequence). Trimming removed 4 bases from V and 9 bases from J; junction bases left unmatched: 13. CDR3 length: 16 amino acids.

The chain carries TRBV7-3 and TRBJ2-3; possibly TRBD1 or TRBD2 for D (5 bases each). Germline CDR1 and CDR2: SGHTA and FQGTGA. The CDR3 extends over 16 amino acids. Trimming removed 4 bases at V and 4 bases at J, with 18 bases between. CDR3 nucleotides: TGTGCCAGCAGCTCCCTTGGGGGAGTATTCGCAGATACGCAGTATTTT. Translating it yields CASSSLGGVFADTQYF.

The V gene is TRBV2, the J gene TRBJ2-7, with D unclear. The CDR3 is 11 residues long. CDR1 is SNHLY, CDR2 FYNNEI, per germline. V lost 8 bases, J lost 2 bases, and 7 bases lay in between. The CDR3 DNA reads as TGTGCCAGCGGGTCCGCCTACGAGCAGTACTTC. Translation gives CASGSAYEQYF.

V usage is TRBV10-3 and J usage is TRBJ1-6, with 7 nucleotides matching TRBD1. Germline CDR1 reads ENHRY; CDR2 reads SYGVKD. J was trimmed by 0 bases and V by 10 bases; bases with no gene match: 9. This CDR3 region has 16 residues. CDR3 amino acids: CATQTGDGSYNSPLHF. The CDR3 DNA reads as TGTGCCACACAAACAGGGGACGGCTCCTATAATTCACCCCTCCACTTT.

The rearrangement uses TRBV6-5 and TRBJ1-5, with D hard to call. From germline, CDR1 is MNHEY and CDR2 SVGAGI. The CDR3 loop spans 15 amino acids. V was shortened by 2 bases and J by 3 bases, with 11 bases between the two germline ends. The CDR3 reads CASSYVPSVNQPQHF. In nucleotides, the CDR3 is TGTGCCAGCAGTTACGTCCCGTCCGTCAATCAGCCCCAGCATTTT.

V gene TRBV5-1 combines with J gene TRBJ2-5, with D possibly matching TRBD1 (6 bases). The CDR3 spans 15 residues. Germline-derived CDR1 and CDR2 are SGHRS and YFSETQ. Trimming left V 4 bases short and J 2 bases short, with 15 bases between. The CDR3 sequence: CASSPPDSKQETQYF. CDR3 nucleotides: TGCGCCAGCAGCCCACCGGACAGTAAACAAGAGACCCAGTACTTC.

The chain joins TRBV7-2 to TRBJ2-1, with D possibly being TRBD1 (7 bases). Germline lookup yields CDR1 SGHTA and CDR2 FQGNSA. V gave up 5 bases and J gave up 15 bases, with 20 bases separating them. This CDR3 has 13 residues. As DNA, the CDR3 is TGTGCCAGCAGCCTGCCAGGGGGGCGGGAACGGTTCTTC. Translated, it gives CASSLPGGRERFF. Using reference TRBV7-2 and TRBJ2-1 for the parts outside the CDR3, the full variable domain is GAGVSQSPSNKVTEKGKDVELRCDPISGHTALYWYRQSLGQGLEFLIYFQGNSAPDKSGLPSDRFSAERTGGSVSTLTIQRTQQEDSAVYLCASSLPGGRERFFGPGTRLTVL.

The rearrangement uses TRBV7-2 and TRBJ1-5; D call uncertain. Germline CDR1 SGHTA, CDR2 FQGNSA. Deletions cut 1 base from V and 3 bases from J, with 10 bases between. CDR3 size: 15 residues. CDR3 nucleotide sequence: TGTGCCAGCAGCTTAGGCCTGTCTATCAATCAGCCCCAGCATTTT. Translation gives CASSLGLSINQPQHF.

V is TRBV18 and J is TRBJ1-2; 7 positions match TRBD1. Trimming cost V 6 bases and J 4 bases; bases outside gene matches: 11. The germline V gene has CDR1 KGHSH and CDR2 LQKENI. The CDR3 loop spans 15 amino acids. The CDR3 protein is CASSSRRDSIYGYTF. In DNA form, the CDR3 reads TGTGCCAGCTCGAGTCGAAGGGACAGCATCTATGGCTACACCTTC.

The V and J genes are TRBV28 and TRBJ2-6; no clear D. Per germline, CDR1 MDHEN and CDR2 SYDVKM. There are 17 residues in the CDR3. Trimming took 5 bases from V and 0 from J, leaving 14 bases between them. This CDR3 is CASSPPAGSSGANVLTF. The CDR3 DNA follows: TGTGCCAGCAGTCCCCCCGCAGGTAGCTCTGGGGCCAACGTCCTGACTTTC.

This clone is a singleton in its sample. The chain uses TRBV18 and TRBJ2-1, with TRBD1 matching over 7 bases. CDR1 KGHSH and CDR2 LQKENI come from the germline V gene. The CDR3 is made up of 15 amino acids. V trimming: 4 bases; J trimming: 4 bases; junction bases outside the gene matches: 7. CDR3 DNA: TGTGCCAGCTCACGACCGGGACAGACATACAATGAGCAGTTCTTC. It is translated as CASSRPGQTYNEQFF.

This clone came up a few times. The J gene is TRBJ1-2, the V gene TRBV28, with unresolved D. CDR3 length equals 13 residues. Between the trimmed V and J ends, which lost 7 bases and 2 bases, there was a span of 11 bases. Per germline, CDR1 MDHEN and CDR2 SYDVKM. Here the CDR3 reads CASITPRNYGYTF. For the CDR3, the DNA is TGTGCCAGCATCACCCCCCGGAACTATGGCTACACCTTC.